The 28 T cell receptor beta chains in this list originate from one sample, sequenced in a study of shared clonotypes between healthy human individuals (dated by TCRdb to 2018 to 2020). To prepare the library, the immunoSEQ multiplex PCR assay was applied. As stored in TCRdb, this immuneACCESS dataset retains in-frame rearrangements with V and J assigned. A fraction of the clones does not appear; measured against another copy, unresolved V genes explain less than half of the discrepancy, and the remainder lacks a known reason. The sample has about 2.3 million clones on record, approximately 93% of them singletons. 0.35% to 0.5% of the sample lies in the top ten. The material sequenced was naive CD4+ T cells from PBMCs. The cell subset or site label corresponds to: CD45RA+ positively selected. The receptor set was obtained from a man in his late teens or twenties in good health. Some clones in this sample may be carry-over from other donors' samples.

J is TRBJ2-1 and V is TRBV9, with 7 positions matching TRBD1. This CDR3 region has 15 residues. V gave up 0 bases and J gave up 6 bases; unmatched junction bases: 6. Germline CDR1 reads SGDLS; CDR2 reads YYNGEE. The CDR3 is CASSVARGHPNEQFF. The CDR3 bases are TGTGCCAGCAGCGTAGCTAGGGGGCACCCCAATGAGCAGTTCTTC.

This clone was seen only once. The chain links TRBV19 to TRBJ1-2; 10 bases match TRBD1. Per germline, CDR1 LNHDA and CDR2 SQIVND (reference sequence). With 6 bases clipped from V and 4 bases from J, the junction kept 5 bases outside the gene matches. The CDR3 runs 14 residues. The chain's CDR3 is CASRADRGLYGYTF. CDR3 DNA sequence: TGTGCCAGTAGAGCCGACAGGGGGCTCTATGGCTACACCTTC.

This sequence joins TRBV5-1 and TRBJ1-4; TRBD1 might be the D (6 bases). The germline gives CDR1 SGHRS, CDR2 YFSETQ. This CDR3 has 13 amino acids. V gave up 0 bases and J gave up 13 bases, with 13 bases separating them. In DNA form, the CDR3 reads TGCGCCAGCAGCTTGGGACAGGACGGAGCACTGTTTTTT. This gives the protein CASSLGQDGALFF. The full variable domain, in which reference TRBV5-1 and TRBJ1-4 provide the parts outside the CDR3, is KAGVTQTPRYLIKTRGQQVTLSCSPISGHRSVSWYQQTPGQGLQFLFEYFSETQRNKGNFPGRFSGRQFSNSRSEMNVSTLELGDSALYLCASSLGQDGALFFGSGTQLSVL.

This clone was detected only once. This sequence joins TRBV9 and TRBJ1-1; possible D gene TRBD1, 6 bases. Germline-derived CDR1 and CDR2 are SGDLS and YYNGEE. V lost 0 bases and J 5 bases, leaving 11 bases between the germline ends. There are 14 residues in the CDR3. CDR3 coding DNA: TGTGCCAGCAGCGTAGCTGGGCAGGGGACTGAAGCTTTCTTT. Its translation: CASSVAGQGTEAFF.

The genes are TRBV18 and TRBJ2-6, with 7 bases identical to TRBD1. The CDR3 covers 17 residues. The J segment lost 4 bases and the V segment lost 5 bases, leaving 11 bases of the junction unmatched. The germline CDR1 and CDR2 sequences are KGHSH and LQKENI. The CDR3 sequence: CASSASLTGNGANVLTF. The CDR3 coding sequence is TGTGCCAGCTCAGCTTCTTTGACAGGGAACGGGGCCAACGTCCTGACTTTC.

As concerns this clone: Other nucleotide sequences from this sample produce the same CDR3. The rearrangement joins TRBV28 to TRBJ2-7; D remains ambiguous. V lost 4 bases and J lost 3, with 7 bases in between. The CDR3 runs to 12 residues. CDR1 is MDHEN and CDR2 is SYDVKM in the germline V gene. The chain's CDR3 is CASSSVRYEQYF. The CDR3 DNA is TGTGCCAGCAGTTCAGTCCGCTACGAGCAGTACTTC.

Notes on this clone: Other DNA sequences of this sample code for an identical CDR3. The V gene is TRBV6-5, the J gene TRBJ2-1; maybe TRBD1 (5 bases). The CDR3 runs to 13 residues. Germline V gives CDR1 MNHEY, CDR2 SVGAGI. V dropped 5 bases and J dropped 4 bases, with 9 bases sitting between them. In DNA, the CDR3 is TGTGCCAGCAGTGGAGACAGTTACAATGAGCAGTTCTTC. It yields the protein CASSGDSYNEQFF.

This clone was seen a single time. This chain connects TRBV29-1 to TRBJ2-7, with D perhaps assigned TRBD1 or TRBD2 (5 bases each). Trimming pared 4 bases from V and 2 bases from J, leaving 18 bases between. The CDR3 spans 15 residues. Looked up from germline, CDR1 is SQVTM and CDR2 is ANQGSEA. In DNA form, the CDR3 reads TGCAGCGTTGTGTGGGGGTCCCCAGATGCCTACGAGCAGTACTTC. Encoded protein: CSVVWGSPDAYEQYF.

As to this clone: Other nucleotide sequences in the sample specify the same CDR3. The rearrangement links TRBV7-6 to TRBJ2-3; 7 nucleotides align to TRBD1. Germline CDR1 reads SGHVS; CDR2 reads FNYEAQ. CDR3 size: 14 residues. Trimming at V came to 5 bases and at J to 2 bases, leaving 4 bases not matched to a gene. The DNA for the CDR3 is TGTGCCAGCAGCAGGGGACAGAACACAGATACGCAGTATTTT. The encoded protein is CASSRGQNTDTQYF.

The chain uses TRBV6-1 and TRBJ1-3, with a tentative D call TRBD1 (5 bases). CDR1 is MNHNS and CDR2 is SASEGT in the germline V gene. There are 12 residues in the CDR3. The V gene lost 1 base and the J gene lost 10 bases, with 8 bases spanning the gap. This chain's CDR3 is CASSEGGLTIYF. For the CDR3, the DNA is TGTGCCAGCAGTGAAGGGGGCCTAACCATATATTTT.

In the case of this clone: Other DNA variants within this sample encode the same CDR3. The chain links TRBV29-1 to TRBJ2-1; 14 positions agree with TRBD2. The CDR3 contains 16 residues. Germline trimming cut 7 bases from V and 1 base from J; bases unmatched to any gene: 6. CDR1 SQVTM and CDR2 ANQGSEA come from the germline V gene. CDR3 nucleotide sequence: TGCAGCGCCGGAGGACTAGCGGGAGGATCCTACAATGAGCAGTTCTTC. It codes for CSAGGLAGGSYNEQFF.

In the case of this clone: In the same sample, other DNA sequences code for this CDR3. The chain joins TRBV27 to TRBJ1-2; possibly TRBD1 for D (5 bases). Germline V gene sequence: CDR1 MNHEY, CDR2 SMNVEV (reference sequence). The CDR3 is made up of 13 amino acids. Trimming removed 4 bases at V and 2 bases at J, with 8 bases between. The chain's CDR3 is CASSYRGNYGYTF. The CDR3 DNA reads as TGTGCCAGCAGTTATCGGGGGAACTATGGCTACACCTTC.

The chain combines TRBV7-9 with TRBJ2-3; TRBD2 matches 10 bases. V lost 1 base, J lost 7 bases, and 5 bases stayed unmatched. The CDR3 contains 15 residues. Germline CDR1 and CDR2: SEHNR and FQNEAQ (reference sequence). In nucleotides, the CDR3 is TGTGCCAGCAGCTTAGGAGCGGGAGGGCCGCATACGCAGTATTTT. Protein sequence: CASSLGAGGPHTQYF.

On this clone: This may arise from a read error, as a much more abundant clone is one base away. Other DNA sequences within the sample encode an identical CDR3. The V gene is TRBV11-1, the J gene TRBJ2-2; D not certain. The V end was cut by 2 bases, the J end by 6 bases, with 1 base between. Germline V lookup: CDR1 SGHAT, CDR2 FQDESV (reference sequence). This CDR3 region has 11 residues. The CDR3 DNA reads TGTGCCAGCAGCTTATCCGGGGAGCTGTTTTTT. This encodes CASSLSGELFF.

CDR3 sequence reads: CASSLLAAGPGDTQYF. Written as DNA, the CDR3 is TGTGCCAGCAGCTTGTTGGCGGCGGGCCCGGGGGATACGCAGTATTTT. The genes are TRBV5-4 and TRBJ2-3; a weak D match, TRBD2 (5 bases). Germline V CDR1 and CDR2: SGHNT, YYREEE (reference sequence). The CDR3 has 16 amino acids. Deletions cut 1 base from V and 6 bases from J, with 18 bases between.

The chain uses TRBV5-1 and TRBJ2-1; D gene unclear. Germline V gene sequence: CDR1 SGHRS, CDR2 YFSETQ. V lost 0 bases, J lost 2 bases, and 9 bases lay in between. This CDR3 contains 15 residues. CDR3: CASSLGGNAYNEQFF. CDR3 DNA sequence: TGCGCCAGCAGCTTGGGCGGTAACGCCTACAATGAGCAGTTCTTC.

The chain carries TRBV18 and TRBJ2-1, with TRBD1 matching over 9 bases. The V gene end was trimmed by 0 bases and the J gene end by 3 bases; junction bases not matched to a gene: 3. The CDR3 length is 16 residues. Germline V gene lookup returns CDR1 KGHSH and CDR2 LQKENI. The CDR3 sequence is CASSPPAGQGYNEQFF. The DNA of the CDR3 is TGTGCCAGCTCACCACCGGCGGGACAGGGCTACAATGAGCAGTTCTTC. The full variable domain, its missing parts supplied by reference TRBV18 and TRBJ2-1, is NAGVMQNPRHLVRRRGQEARLRCSPMKGHSHVYWYRQLPEEGLKFMVYLQKENIIDESGMPKERFSAEFPKEGPSILRIQQVVRGDSAAYFCASSPPAGQGYNEQFFGPGTRLTVL.

V and J are TRBV7-2 and TRBJ1-5; no clear D gene. Germline CDR1 is SGHTA and CDR2 is FQGNSA. CDR3 length equals 14 residues. Trimming cost V 0 bases and J 9 bases, with 12 bases left between them. CDR3 sequence: CASSLAPGSGPQHF. As DNA, the CDR3 is TGTGCCAGCAGCTTAGCACCTGGGTCCGGGCCCCAGCATTTT.

This chain connects TRBV19 to TRBJ1-1, with 9 bases identical to TRBD1. This CDR3 has 14 residues. V lost 7 bases, J lost 4 bases, and 7 bases stayed unmatched. CDR1 and CDR2 (germline): LNHDA, SQIVND (reference sequence). CDR3 coding DNA: TGTGCCAGTACCCCGGACAGGGGATTCACTGAAGCTTTCTTT. It translates to CASTPDRGFTEAFF.

The rearrangement links TRBV5-1 to TRBJ1-1, with a possible D match to TRBD1 (5 bases). The CDR3 consists of 15 residues. From germline, CDR1 is SGHRS and CDR2 YFSETQ. The ends were cut back, 0 bases at V and 3 bases at J, with 12 bases in the middle. The chain's CDR3 is CASSLESPRDTEAFF. CDR3 in DNA: TGCGCCAGCAGCTTGGAATCCCCCAGGGACACTGAAGCTTTCTTT.

This chain joins TRBV4-1 and TRBJ1-4; D possibly corresponds to TRBD1 (5 bases). The CDR3 sequence is 14 residues long. V lost 3 bases and J lost 5, with 10 bases in between. Germline CDR1 is MGHRA and CDR2 is YSYEKL. CDR3 sequence (DNA): TGCGCCAGCAGCCAGAGACAGCGAAATGAAAAACTGTTTTTT. Amino acid sequence: CASSQRQRNEKLFF.

This clone was counted a single time. The gene calls are TRBV7-9 and TRBJ2-2; D is perhaps TRBD1 (6 bases). Germline CDR1 SEHNR, CDR2 FQNEAQ (reference sequence). V lost 1 base to trimming and J lost 2 bases, with 20 bases between them. CDR3 length: 19 residues. The CDR3 DNA follows: TGTGCCAGCAGCTTAGAAGATCGGACAGCCTGGGTAAACACCGGGGAGCTGTTTTTT. Its protein product is CASSLEDRTAWVNTGELFF.

The chain links TRBV10-3 to TRBJ1-1; 8 bases fit TRBD1. CDR3 size: 11 residues. The germline CDR1 and CDR2 sequences are ENHRY and SYGVKD. V lost 4 bases and J lost 11; bases outside the gene matches: 3. Written as DNA, the CDR3 is TGTGCCATCAGTGGGACAGGGCGGGCTTTCTTT. Amino acids: CAISGTGRAFF.

The rearrangement joins TRBV6-5 to TRBJ2-7, with D unresolved. The CDR3 sequence is 11 residues long. The germline gives CDR1 MNHEY, CDR2 SVGAGI. Trimming stripped 5 bases from V and 2 bases from J, with 4 bases between. The CDR3 DNA is TGTGCCAGCAGTGGAACCTACGAGCAGTACTTC. This gives the protein CASSGTYEQYF.

The chain employs TRBV5-4 and TRBJ1-1; D is perhaps TRBD1 (5 bases). The CDR3 has 16 amino acids. From germline, CDR1 is SGHNT and CDR2 YYREEE (reference sequence). Trimming cost V 1 base and J 5 bases, with 18 bases left between them. CDR3 region: CASSLNGRGDLTEAFF. CDR3 bases: TGTGCCAGCAGCTTGAATGGGAGAGGGGATCTAACTGAAGCTTTCTTT.

The chain uses TRBV7-6 and TRBJ1-1; a possible D gene is TRBD1 (5 bases). The CDR3 extends over 15 amino acids. The germline gives CDR1 SGHVS, CDR2 FNYEAQ. V lost 2 bases and J lost 1, with 11 bases in between. The CDR3 DNA follows: TGTGCCAGCAGCTTAATCGGGGGAACGAACACTGAAGCTTTCTTT. Amino acid sequence: CASSLIGGTNTEAFF.

This chain uses TRBV5-1 with TRBJ1-1; tentatively, D is TRBD1 (6 bases). V gave up 7 bases and J gave up 4 bases, with 17 bases separating them. This CDR3 has 14 amino acids. CDR1 is SGHRS and CDR2 is YFSETQ in the germline V gene. CDR3 bases: TGCGCCAGCCAAGCGGTAGGGGGAGTCACTGAAGCTTTCTTT. As protein: CASQAVGGVTEAFF. Full variable domain (rest looked up from reference TRBV5-1 and TRBJ1-1): KAGVTQTPRYLIKTRGQQVTLSCSPISGHRSVSWYQQTPGQGLQFLFEYFSETQRNKGNFPGRFSGRQFSNSRSEMNVSTLELGDSALYLCASQAVGGVTEAFFGQGTRLTVV.

Details on this clone: Other DNA sequences of this sample code for an identical CDR3. The rearrangement links TRBV16 to TRBJ1-2, with D perhaps matching TRBD1 (5 bases). This CDR3 comprises 14 residues. Trimming pared 0 bases from V and 2 bases from J, leaving 7 bases between. CDR1 is KGHSY and CDR2 is FQNENV in the germline V gene. Written as DNA, the CDR3 is TGTGCCAGCAGCCAATCGGGGCAGAACTATGGCTACACCTTC. This sequence encodes CASSQSGQNYGYTF.